The 18 T cell receptor beta chains reported below all come from one sample, sequenced in a study of vaccination and CD4 T cells after COVID-19. Oncomine TCR Beta short-read sequencing was applied to DNA from cultured CD4+ T cells. TCRdb reanalysed the PCR reads using MiXCR and keeps one entry per CDR3 protein. The table includes 15,000 to 20,000 distinct CDR3 sequences, 45% to 65% detected once. The treatment here: approximately 10-day PBMC culture with coronavirus spike peptide pools or control peptides (ViraFEST assay). These receptors' targets are unknown. This specimen consisted of cultured CD4+ T cells from blood, obtained after SARS-CoV-2 vaccination. The receptors stem from a human donor with COVID-19.

This clonotype was seen a few times. This chain joins TRBV20-1 and TRBJ1-5; TRBD1 might be the D (5 bases). V shed 1 base and J shed 3 bases, with 19 bases lying between them. In germline, CDR1 is DFQATT, CDR2 SNEGSKA (reference sequence). There are 17 residues in the CDR3. Here the CDR3 DNA reads TGCAGTGCTAGAGTTGGAGGGGAGGGGTGGCCCAATCAGCCCCAGCATTTT. Amino acid sequence: CSARVGGEGWPNQPQHF.

V is TRBV29-1 and J is TRBJ2-7; the D gene is possibly TRBD2 (6 bases). V lost 2 bases to trimming and J lost 6 bases, with 17 bases between them. This CDR3 has 14 amino acids. Germline V gives CDR1 SQVTM, CDR2 ANQGSEA. CDR3 nucleotide sequence: TGCAGCGTTGAACTGGGACTCGCGAACGGCGAGCAGTACTTC. Residues: CSVELGLANGEQYF.

This sequence joins TRBV7-9 and TRBJ1-5; 8 positions agree with TRBD1. J lost 0 bases, V lost 4 bases, and 14 bases had no gene match. CDR3 length equals 19 residues. CDR1 is SEHNR, CDR2 FQNEAQ, per germline (reference sequence). The CDR3 protein is CASSSTVTGAPYSNQPQHF. The CDR3 DNA is TGTGCCAGCAGCTCGACTGTGACAGGGGCACCATATAGCAATCAGCCCCAGCATTTT.

There are a few counts of this clonotype. The chain carries TRBV7-2 and TRBJ1-6; D might be TRBD1 (5 bases). The V end lost 2 bases, the J end lost 0 bases, and 17 bases lay between the germline ends. From germline, CDR1 is SGHTA and CDR2 FQGNSA. The CDR3 totals 19 residues. CDR3 amino acids: CASSLRGHRGDSYNSPLHF. The CDR3, as DNA: TGTGCCAGCAGCTTAAGGGGCCATAGGGGTGACTCCTATAATTCACCCCTCCACTTT.

The chain carries TRBV18 and TRBJ2-3; TRBD2 matches at 8 bases. The CDR3 extends over 15 amino acids. V was clipped by 1 base and J by 3 bases; unmatched bases: 3. The germline CDR1 and CDR2 sequences are KGHSH and LQKENI. CDR3 amino acids: CASSPLAGPTDTQYF. Here the CDR3 DNA reads TGTGCCAGCTCACCACTAGCGGGGCCAACAGATACGCAGTATTTT.

This clonotype was seen only once. This chain uses TRBV11-2 with TRBJ1-5; a weak D match, TRBD1 (6 bases). Germline V gene data show CDR1 as SGHAT and CDR2 as FQNNGV. Trimming stripped 7 bases from V and 0 bases from J, with 16 bases between. This CDR3 contains 16 residues. The CDR3 protein is CASNFRDITSNQPQHF. The CDR3 DNA reads TGTGCCAGCAACTTCCGGGACATCACTAGCAATCAGCCCCAGCATTTT.

This clonotype was seen a few times. The chain uses TRBV6-1 and TRBJ1-2, with D tentatively TRBD1 (5 bases). Trimming removed 6 bases from V and 4 bases from J, with 15 bases in between. The germline V gene has CDR1 MNHNS and CDR2 SASEGT. This CDR3 is built from 14 residues. CDR3 sequence: CASRETGYSYGYTF. CDR3 DNA sequence: TGTGCCAGCAGGGAAACAGGTTACTCCTATGGCTACACCTTC.

The V call is TRBV6-2 or TRBV6-3, the J call TRBJ2-2; no reliable D call. Trimming removed 1 base at V and 3 bases at J, with 6 bases between. The CDR3 totals 14 residues. In germline, CDR1 is MNHEY, CDR2 SVGEGT. CDR3 DNA sequence: TGTGCCAGCAGTTACTTGGTGGACACCGGGGAGCTGTTTTTT. It encodes CASSYLVDTGELFF.

This chain links TRBV2 with TRBJ1-5; D gene unclear. Germline lookup yields CDR1 SNHLY and CDR2 FYNNEI. There are 14 residues in the CDR3. V lost 7 bases and J 0 bases, leaving 10 bases between the germline ends. CDR3 in DNA: TGTGCCAGCAAAGGGAACACTAGCAATCAGCCCCAGCATTTT. Protein product: CASKGNTSNQPQHF.

This clonotype was counted a few times. V is TRBV11-2 and J is TRBJ1-1; D possibly corresponds to TRBD1 (5 bases). The CDR3 is 14 residues long. V shed 2 bases and J shed 2 bases, with 9 bases lying between them. The germline V gene encodes CDR1 SGHAT and CDR2 FQNNGV. This CDR3 reads CASSLRGYNTEAFF. The CDR3, as DNA: TGTGCCAGCAGCTTAAGGGGTTACAACACTGAAGCTTTCTTT. Complete variable domain (other parts from reference TRBV11-2 and TRBJ1-1): EAGVAQSPRYKIIEKRQSVAFWCNPISGHATLYWYQQILGQGPKLLIQFQNNGVVDDSQLPKDRFSAERLKGVDSTLKIQPAKLEDSAVYLCASSLRGYNTEAFFGQGTRLTVV.

J is TRBJ1-5 and V is TRBV7-9, with D maybe TRBD1 (6 bases). The CDR3 runs 15 residues. Trimming pared 4 bases from V and 0 bases from J, leaving 10 bases between. Germline V gene lookup returns CDR1 SEHNR and CDR2 FQNEAQ (reference sequence). Written as DNA, the CDR3 is TGTGCCAGCAGCTCCGGGGACAATAGCAATCAGCCCCAGCATTTT. This codes for CASSSGDNSNQPQHF.

V and J are TRBV20-1 and TRBJ2-7; 7 nucleotides agree with TRBD1. Germline V gene lookup returns CDR1 DFQATT and CDR2 SNEGSKA (reference sequence). CDR3 length: 14 amino acids. Unmatched junction bases numbered 7, after V lost 3 bases and J lost 2 bases. The CDR3 sequence is CSASRAGTAYEQYF. CDR3 nucleotide sequence: TGCAGTGCTAGTAGGGCCGGGACAGCCTACGAGCAGTACTTC.

The rearrangement uses TRBV11-3 and TRBJ2-5; perhaps TRBD2 as D (5 bases). V was clipped by 6 bases and J by 1 base, with 9 bases between them. CDR1 and CDR2 (germline): SGHNT, YENEEA. The CDR3 is 13 amino acids. This CDR3 is CASRSLGQETQYF. The CDR3 DNA is TGTGCCAGCAGATCACTAGGCCAAGAGACCCAGTACTTC.

This chain connects TRBV7-9 to TRBJ1-2; 8 nucleotides match TRBD1. Trimming cost V 3 bases and J 5 bases; bases outside gene matches: 11. Germline CDR1 and CDR2: SEHNR and FQNEAQ (reference sequence). CDR3 length: 16 amino acids. The chain's CDR3 is CASSFGQGVVGYGYTF. The CDR3 coding sequence is TGTGCCAGCAGCTTCGGACAGGGCGTTGTGGGATATGGCTACACCTTC. Full variable domain (remainder filled in from reference TRBV7-9 and TRBJ1-2): DTGVSQNPRHKITKRGQNVTFRCDPISEHNRLYWYRQTLGQGPEFLTYFQNEAQLEKSRLLSDRFSAERPKGSFSTLEIQRTEQGDSAMYLCASSFGQGVVGYGYTFGSGTRLTVV.

V usage is TRBV2 and J usage is TRBJ1-2; D gene uncertain. Germline CDR1 reads SNHLY; CDR2 reads FYNNEI. The CDR3 is 14 amino acids. The V end lost 2 bases, the J end lost 8 bases, and 15 bases lay between the germline ends. CDR3 DNA: TGTGCCAGCAGTGAATGGAACCCCGGTCTCGGCTACACCTTC. Translated, it gives CASSEWNPGLGYTF.

The rearrangement uses TRBV5-6 and TRBJ2-7; D call uncertain. V shed 1 base and J shed 3 bases, with 8 bases lying between them. CDR3 length: 13 residues. Germline V lookup: CDR1 SGHDT, CDR2 YYEEEE. The CDR3 DNA reads TGTGCCAGCAGCTTGTTCAAGGGCTACGAGCAGTACTTC. Translated, it gives CASSLFKGYEQYF. Full variable domain (rest looked up from reference TRBV5-6 and TRBJ2-7): DAGVTQSPTHLIKTRGQQVTLRCSPKSGHDTVSWYQQALGQGPQFIFQYYEEEERQRGNFPDRFSGHQFPNYSSELNVNALLLGDSALYLCASSLFKGYEQYFGPGTRLTVT.

This clonotype was counted only a few times. The junction departs from the called germline gene at one end, perhaps through a read error. CDR3 bases: TGTGCTAGCAGCTTGGAACAGAACACCGGGGAGCTGTTTTTT. It codes for CASSLEQNTGELFF. The chain uses TRBV7-7 and TRBJ2-2; D unresolved. The CDR3 is 14 residues long. Per germline, CDR1 SSHAT and CDR2 FNYEAQ (reference sequence).

The rearrangement links TRBV27 to TRBJ2-3; possible D gene TRBD2, 7 bases. The CDR3 is 14 residues long. The V end was cut by 7 bases, the J end by 2 bases, with 13 bases between. Germline CDR1 MNHEY, CDR2 SMNVEV (reference sequence). CDR3 in amino acids: CASTWGGPTDTQYF. The CDR3 nucleotides are TGTGCCAGCACCTGGGGGGGCCCCACAGATACGCAGTATTTT.